These 25 T cell receptor beta chains share one sample of origin, sequenced in a study of control samples from healthy donors and cancer patients. Sequencing used immunoSEQ multiplex PCR; TCRdb keeps in-frame clones, though not all of them. The profile shows about 270,000 clones, over 75% of them singletons. The specimen sequenced was PBMCs. The source of these receptors is an older woman with lung cancer.

The chain is built from TRBV4-1 and TRBJ1-2; no clear D. Deletions cut 1 base from V and 8 bases from J, with 17 bases between. Germline CDR1 is MGHRA and CDR2 is YSYEKL. There are 15 residues in the CDR3. The CDR3 DNA reads TGCGCCAGCAGCCAAGGGCCGCCCGGCACCGGGGGCTACACCTTC. This encodes CASSQGPPGTGGYTF.

This clone was observed a few times. The chain carries TRBV3-1 (or the pseudogene TRBV3-2) and TRBJ1-1; 7 positions agree with TRBD1. V trimming: 2 bases; J trimming: 5 bases; junction bases outside the gene matches: 14. Germline V gene data show CDR1 as LGHDT and CDR2 as YNNKEL (reference sequence). The CDR3 is 17 residues long. The CDR3 nucleotides read TGTGCCAGCAGCCAATTGGGGTGGCGGCAGGGGGGGACTGAAGCTTTCTTT. This codes for CASSQLGWRQGGTEAFF.

The chain has TRBV19 and TRBJ1-1; D is perhaps TRBD1 (5 bases). Trimming removed 7 bases from V and 6 bases from J, with 15 bases in between. The CDR3 runs to 13 residues. CDR1 LNHDA and CDR2 SQIVND come from the germline V gene (reference sequence). Written as DNA, the CDR3 is TGTGCCAGTATGCCGGGGGTCGGGGCTGAAGCTTTCTTT. This encodes CASMPGVGAEAFF.

The chain couples TRBV9 to TRBJ1-2; 7 nucleotides match TRBD1. This CDR3 has 15 residues. CDR1 is SGDLS and CDR2 is YYNGEE in the germline V gene. J gave up 7 bases and V 0 bases, and 9 bases lay outside the gene matches. The CDR3 nucleotides are TGTGCCAGCAGCGTAGGGGACAGTAATATCGGTGGCTACACCTTC. Residues: CASSVGDSNIGGYTF.

The CDR3 sequence: CASSLYRGSEQYF. CDR3 nucleotides: TGTGCCAGCAGTTTATATCGGGGTTCCGAGCAGTACTTC. This sequence joins TRBV12-3 or TRBV12-4 and TRBJ2-7; TRBD2 might be the D (5 bases). Between the trimmed V and J ends, which lost 2 bases and 6 bases, there was a span of 11 bases. The CDR3 is 13 residues long.

J is TRBJ1-5 and V is TRBV2; tentatively, D is TRBD1 (5 bases). V dropped 8 bases and J dropped 1 base, with 21 bases sitting between them. CDR3 length equals 17 residues. CDR1 and CDR2 (germline): SNHLY, FYNNEI. This chain's CDR3 is CASANGRGSMSNQPQHF. The CDR3 DNA follows: TGTGCCAGCGCTAATGGTAGGGGCAGTATGAGCAATCAGCCCCAGCATTTT.

This chain uses TRBV6-5 with TRBJ1-6; perhaps TRBD1 as D (6 bases). The germline gives CDR1 MNHEY, CDR2 SVGAGI. Trimming removed 7 bases from V and 10 bases from J, with 20 bases in between. The CDR3 contains 15 residues. The CDR3 DNA is TGTGCCAGCACCTTACTCTTACAGGGCGGCTCACCCCTCCACTTT. Translation gives CASTLLLQGGSPLHF.

The chain links TRBV5-4 to TRBJ1-5; D is perhaps TRBD1 (6 bases). Deletions cut 1 base from V and 4 bases from J, with 18 bases between. This CDR3 is built from 17 residues. Germline V gene sequence: CDR1 SGHNT, CDR2 YYREEE (reference sequence). The CDR3 reads CASSLYRGGGGNQPQHF. As DNA, the CDR3 is TGTGCCAGCAGCTTGTATCGCGGGGGCGGGGGGAATCAGCCCCAGCATTTT.

The chain has TRBV2 and TRBJ1-1; 9 nucleotides agree with TRBD1. Germline CDR1 and CDR2: SNHLY and FYNNEI. CDR3 size: 13 residues. The J segment lost 5 bases and the V segment lost 8 bases, leaving 6 bases of the junction unmatched. CDR3 DNA: TGTGCCAGCCCTGGACAGGGGAGGACTGAAGCTTTCTTT. Residues: CASPGQGRTEAFF. The full variable domain, with the rest looked up from reference TRBV2 and TRBJ1-1, is EPEVTQTPSHQVTQMGQEVILRCVPISNHLYFYWYRQILGQKVEFLVSFYNNEISEKSEIFDDQFSVERPDGSNFTLKIRSTKLEDSAMYFCASPGQGRTEAFFGQGTRLTVV.

The rearrangement joins TRBV6-5 to TRBJ2-5; the D is unclear. The CDR3 totals 14 residues. Germline lookup yields CDR1 MNHEY and CDR2 SVGAGI. V dropped 2 bases and J dropped 0 bases, with 7 bases sitting between them. CDR3 region: CASSYTRNQETQYF. CDR3 in DNA: TGTGCCAGCAGTTACACCAGGAACCAAGAGACCCAGTACTTC.

This chain joins TRBV11-1 and TRBJ2-3; TRBD1 matches at 9 bases. V lost 0 bases to trimming and J lost 3 bases; unmatched junction nucleotides: 4. CDR3 length: 16 amino acids. Looked up from germline, CDR1 is SGHAT and CDR2 is FQDESV (reference sequence). The CDR3 sequence is CASSLATGGATDTQYF. The CDR3 DNA is TGTGCCAGCAGCTTAGCTACAGGGGGCGCAACAGATACGCAGTATTTT.

J is TRBJ1-5 and V is TRBV2; 7 positions match TRBD1. The V and J ends lost 0 bases and 4 bases, in that order; junction bases with no gene match: 0. The CDR3 is made up of 14 amino acids. The germline V gene encodes CDR1 SNHLY and CDR2 FYNNEI. The CDR3 sequence is CASSEATGNQPQHF. For the CDR3, the DNA is TGTGCCAGCAGTGAAGCGACAGGGAATCAGCCCCAGCATTTT.

This chain links TRBV28 with TRBJ1-2; D not resolved. The V gene's germline CDR1 is MDHEN and CDR2 SYDVKM. The CDR3 loop spans 11 amino acids. V was trimmed by 8 bases and J by 2 bases, leaving 6 bases between them. The DNA for the CDR3 is TGTGCCAGCGCCCAGAACTATGGCTACACCTTC. Translated: CASAQNYGYTF.

The V call is TRBV2, the J call TRBJ2-1, with 11 bases identical to TRBD2. CDR1 and CDR2 (germline): SNHLY, FYNNEI. CDR3 size: 15 residues. Germline trimming cut 8 bases from V and 2 bases from J; bases unmatched to any gene: 5. CDR3 in DNA: TGTGCCAGCGCTAGCGGGAGGCTTACCTACAATGAGCAGTTCTTC. It specifies CASASGRLTYNEQFF.

This chain joins TRBV18 and TRBJ1-3, with a tentative D call TRBD1 (5 bases). CDR3 length: 15 residues. Germline CDR1 KGHSH, CDR2 LQKENI. V lost 6 bases to trimming and J lost 3 bases, with 15 bases between them. The CDR3 here is CASSPLGDVGNTIYF. CDR3 coding DNA: TGTGCCAGCTCCCCTCTTGGGGACGTTGGAAACACCATATATTTT.

V gene TRBV19 combines with J gene TRBJ1-6, with TRBD1 as a possible D gene (5 bases). V was clipped by 3 bases and J by 7 bases, with 13 bases between them. The length of the CDR3 is 15 residues. CDR1 and CDR2 from the germline V gene are LNHDA and SQIVND (reference sequence). The CDR3 DNA is TGTGCCAGTAGTATCGACATAGGGGCAAATTCACCCCTCCACTTT. Protein sequence: CASSIDIGANSPLHF.

The chain recombines TRBV27 with TRBJ2-1; tentatively, D is TRBD2 (5 bases). Trimming cost V 8 bases and J 7 bases, with 9 bases left between them. Germline assignment: CDR1 MNHEY and CDR2 SMNVEV (reference sequence). The CDR3 contains 11 residues. This CDR3 is CASASGNEQFF. CDR3 nucleotides: TGTGCCAGCGCCTCGGGGAATGAGCAGTTCTTC.

The CDR3 protein is CASSLEGRGPYNEQFF. The CDR3 DNA sequence: TGTGCCAGCAGCTTAGAGGGGCGCGGCCCTTACAATGAGCAGTTCTTC. The V and J genes are TRBV11-2 and TRBJ2-1; a weak D match, TRBD1 (5 bases). This CDR3 comprises 16 residues. The germline CDR1 and CDR2 sequences are SGHAT and FQNNGV. V shed 0 bases and J shed 4 bases, with 13 bases lying between them.

This rearrangement joins TRBV2 to TRBJ1-5; D uncertain. This CDR3 region has 14 residues. V dropped 4 bases and J dropped 10 bases, with 17 bases sitting between them. Germline CDR1 reads SNHLY; CDR2 reads FYNNEI. The CDR3 sequence: CASSAFMVAQPQHF. CDR3 nucleotide sequence: TGTGCCAGCAGTGCCTTTATGGTAGCTCAACCCCAGCATTTT.

Remarks on this clone: An end of the junction differs from the germline gene, which may be a read error. V and J are TRBV19 and TRBJ2-2; 10 bases are shared with TRBD1. Looked up from germline, CDR1 is LNHDA and CDR2 is SQIVND (reference sequence). The CDR3 loop spans 15 amino acids. The chain's CDR3 is CASFPGQGNAGELFF. For the CDR3, the DNA is TGTGCCAGTTTCCCGGGACAGGGGAACGCCGGGGAGCTGTTTTTT. The complete variable domain, with remaining parts taken from reference TRBV19 and TRBJ2-2, reads DGGITQSPKYLFRKEGQNVTLSCEQNLNHDAMYWYRQDPGQGLRLIYYSQIVNDFQKGDIAEGYSVSREKKESFPLTVTSAQKNPTAFYLCASFPGQGNAGELFFGEGSRLTVL.

The CDR3 DNA reads as TGTGCCAGCAGCCGAGCCGCAACTAATGAAAAACTGTTTTTT. It yields the protein CASSRAATNEKLFF. The chain has TRBV3-1 (or the pseudogene TRBV3-2) and TRBJ1-4, with D uncertain. The CDR3 is made up of 14 amino acids. V dropped 4 bases and J dropped 0 bases, with 6 bases sitting between them. Germline V gene lookup returns CDR1 LGHDT and CDR2 YNNKEL (reference sequence).

The chain links TRBV9 to TRBJ1-6; D is unresolved. CDR1 and CDR2 from the germline V gene are SGDLS and YYNGEE. This CDR3 is 16 amino acids long. V lost 3 bases to trimming and J lost 5 bases, with 15 bases between them. CDR3 sequence reads: CASSDPRGVDNSPLHF. The CDR3 DNA follows: TGTGCCAGCAGCGACCCCCGCGGGGTAGATAATTCACCCCTCCACTTT.

V and J are TRBV19 and TRBJ1-2; TRBD1 matches at 7 bases. Germline V lookup: CDR1 LNHDA, CDR2 SQIVND (reference sequence). This CDR3 region has 13 residues. V lost 2 bases to trimming and J lost 8 bases; unmatched junction nucleotides: 5. The CDR3 coding sequence is TGTGCCAGTAGTATACAGGGGGTATCCGGCTACACCTTC. The encoded protein is CASSIQGVSGYTF.

The chain combines TRBV11-2 with TRBJ2-7; possible D gene TRBD2, 6 bases. The CDR3 length is 13 residues. The germline CDR1 and CDR2 sequences are SGHAT and FQNNGV. Trimming took 5 bases from V and 6 from J, leaving 14 bases between them. The CDR3 reads CASSLAYKSEQYF. The CDR3 DNA follows: TGTGCCAGCAGCCTAGCGTATAAGAGCGAGCAGTACTTC.

The chain uses TRBV19 and TRBJ2-1; D unclear. Germline V lookup: CDR1 LNHDA, CDR2 SQIVND (reference sequence). Trimming took 5 bases from V and 9 from J, leaving 17 bases between them. CDR3 length equals 14 residues. The CDR3 sequence is CASSGVPGVVEQFF. The CDR3 DNA reads TGTGCCAGTAGTGGGGTCCCTGGGGTTGTTGAGCAGTTCTTC.